This T cell receptor (beta chain) emerged from a study of cytomegalovirus exposure and HLA in healthy donors. The PCR used 60 Vbeta and 13 Jbeta primers. Sequencing used immunoSEQ multiplex PCR; TCRdb keeps in-frame clones, though not all of them. There are about 130,000 clones in the sample; around nine tenths occur only once, and 4% to 6.5% lies in the top ten. Study results and limitations: A prior analysis recorded that most TCR beta V segments were productive about 87% or about 30% of the time.

Concerning this clone: Its matching antigen is unknown.

Per the germline V gene, CDR1 is KGHSH and CDR2 is LQKENI. CDR3 size: 15 residues. V was cut by 1 base and J by 4 bases, with 13 bases left in between. This TCR was recovered from a woman in her twenties or thirties in good health and CMV-seronegative. The V call is TRBV18, the J call TRBJ1-1, with a possible D match to TRBD1 (6 bases). Sequencing used PBMCs. CDR3 sequence: CASSPQGGKSTEAFF. DNA of the CDR3: TGTGCCAGCTCACCACAGGGGGGGAAGAGCACTGAAGCTTTCTTT.